The rows below give T cell receptor beta chains drawn from one sample of a study of blood T cells in healthy people across ages. TCRdb re-derived calls from the 5' RACE reads in MiXCR, one entry per CDR3 protein. The profile shows around 900,000 distinct CDR3 sequences, about 51% of them singletons. The specimen was blood. The receptors shown here come from a woman in her sixties or seventies in good health. The CDR3 runs from the conserved cysteine through the conserved F or W. The order of the fields is clone size, D gene, J gene, V gene, CDR3 DNA, CDR3 protein. D genes are given only for firm matches. Size is stated for part of the rows, as once, few or many counts, or as a class when the clone is expanded.

NA | TRBD2 | TRBJ2-5 | TRBV12-3/TRBV12-4 | TGTGCCAGCAGTTTACGGTCCTATGGGCGGGAGACCCAAGAGACCCAGTACTTC | CASSLRSYGRETQETQYF
few | NA | TRBJ2-5 | TRBV10-3 | TGTGCCATCAGTGATGGATTAGGGGAGACCCAGTACTTC | CAISDGLGETQYF
NA | NA | TRBJ1-3 | TRBV6-6 | TGTGCCAGCAGTTACTCGAAGGGGAGGGGAAACACCATATATTTT | CASSYSKGRGNTIYF
few | TRBD1 | TRBJ2-7 | TRBV20-1 | TGCAGTGCTTTAACAGGGGGAGGAATCTACGAGCAGTACTTC | CSALTGGGIYEQYF
NA | NA | TRBJ1-5 | TRBV7-9 | TGTGCCAGCAGCTTAGATCCCCGTCAGCCCCAGCATTTT | CASSLDPRQPQHF
NA | TRBD1 | TRBJ1-1 | TRBV29-1 | TGCAGTGCCAGAACAGGGGGTAGCGGAGCTTTCTTT | CSARTGGSGAFF
few | TRBD2 | TRBJ2-1 | TRBV27 | TGTGCCAGCAGTACAGAGCGGGAGTCCTACAATGAGCAGTTCTTC | CASSTERESYNEQFF
few | NA | TRBJ1-6 | TRBV28 | TGTGCCAGCAGTTTAGGGGGGAATAATTCACCCCTCCACTTT | CASSLGGNNSPLHF
NA | NA | TRBJ1-2 | TRBV29-1 | TGCAGCGTTTCCGATACAGTGGGAGATGGCTACACCTTC | CSVSDTVGDGYTF
NA | NA | TRBJ1-1 | TRBV20-1 | TGCAGTGCTAAGCATAGTTGGCGGACCACTGAAGCTTTCTTT | CSAKHSWRTTEAFF
NA | NA | TRBJ2-1 | TRBV27 | TGTGCCAGCAGTTTATGGGTCGGGCAGGTCGATGAGCAGTTCTTC | CASSLWVGQVDEQFF
NA | NA | TRBJ2-5 | TRBV5-5 | TGTGCCAGCAGCTCAAGGCCCCTGGACTATCCGATTGAGACCCAGTACTTC | CASSSRPLDYPIETQYF
once | NA | TRBJ2-1 | TRBV29-1 | TGCAGCGTTGAAACGGACGGGAGAGGTGGCAATGAGCAGTTCTTC | CSVETDGRGGNEQFF
many | TRBD1 | TRBJ2-7 | TRBV29-1 | TGCAGCGTTGATCTAGGACAGGGTTTTGGCGAGCAGTACTTC | CSVDLGQGFGEQYF
NA | NA | TRBJ2-1 | TRBV9 | TGTGCCAGCAGCGTTAGCCCGAGGGGTGAGCAGTTCTTC | CASSVSPRGEQFF
few | NA | TRBJ2-3 | TRBV4-2 | TGTGCCAGCAGCACCCCGGCGTTTTATACGCAGTATTTT | CASSTPAFYTQYF
few | NA | TRBJ2-1 | TRBV6-5 | TGTGCCAGCAGTCGCAGAGCGGAAACCTACAATGAGCAGTTCTTC | CASSRRAETYNEQFF
NA | NA | TRBJ2-1 | TRBV4-3 | TGCGCCAGCAGCCACGGTAATCTAGGTCCCCACGATGAGCAGTTCTTC | CASSHGNLGPHDEQFF
few | NA | TRBJ2-3 | TRBV7-2 | TGTGCCAGCAGCTTAGCCGGGAGCCCTTCCCCAGCGCAGTATTTT | CASSLAGSPSPAQYF
NA | NA | TRBJ2-1 | TRBV12-3/TRBV12-4 | TGTGCCAGCAGTCGCGAAGGGGTCAATGAGCAGTTCTTC | CASSREGVNEQFF
many | NA | TRBJ2-3 | TRBV29-1 | TGCAGCGGCGAGCAGGGGTCAGATACGCAGTATTTT | CSGEQGSDTQYF
NA | TRBD1 | TRBJ1-2 | TRBV12-3/TRBV12-4 | TGTGCCAGCAGTACAGTGCCGGGACAGGCCGGCTACACCTTC | CASSTVPGQAGYTF
few | NA | TRBJ2-3 | TRBV2 | TGTGCCAGCAGTGACCATCCGGACACCTTCACAGATACGCAGTATTTT | CASSDHPDTFTDTQYF
many | NA | TRBJ2-4 | TRBV11-2 | TGTGCCAGCAGCCCCCGGAGAGTGGGCAAAAACATTCAGTACTTC | CASSPRRVGKNIQYF
NA | NA | TRBJ2-1 | TRBV12-3/TRBV12-4 | TGTGCCAGCAGTTTTGGGGAGATGAGCGGCAATGAGCAGTTCTTC | CASSFGEMSGNEQFF
NA | NA | TRBJ1-4 | TRBV4-1 | TGCGCCAGCAGCACTCTGGGGGGAGTAAGGGAAAAACTGTTTTTT | CASSTLGGVREKLFF